This TCR beta chain was sequenced for a study of blood T cell repertoires in COVID-19. With 1 base removed from V and 8 bases from J, the gap between germline ends came to 16 bases. The CDR3 loop spans 15 amino acids. CDR1 and CDR2 (germline): SGHRS, YFSETQ. Libraries were prepared by immunoSEQ multiplex PCR; TCRdb keeps only in-frame clonotypes and omits some of them. The sample shows about 150,000 clones, approximately 88% of them seen only once. Specimen: peripheral blood. This receptor was identified in a man between 60 and 75 years old with active or convalescent COVID-19. J is TRBJ2-1 and V is TRBV5-1; no clear D. CDR3 in amino acids: CASSLPFSKLHEQFF. CDR3 DNA sequence: TGCGCCAGCAGCTTGCCCTTCTCGAAGCTTCATGAGCAGTTCTTC.